The 28 T cell receptor beta chains given below trace back to one sample, sequenced in a study of blood T cell repertoires in COVID-19 (dated by TCRdb to the early 2020s). The library relied on the immunoSEQ multiplex PCR assay. TCRdb took over this immuneACCESS table, retaining in-frame rearrangements with V and J assigned. Such tables are incomplete; in checked studies, under half of the missing clones stem from an unresolved V gene, and the remainder is unexplained. In all, the sample holds 350,000 to 400,000 clones, and more than 85% of those were seen once. Together, the top ten hold under 3% of the sample. Sequencing was performed on PBMCs or T cells enriched from blood (not recorded which). These receptor sequences come from a woman aged 25 to 45 who had recovered from COVID-19.

This sequence joins TRBV5-6 and TRBJ2-7, with D perhaps matching TRBD2 (7 bases). CDR1 is SGHDT and CDR2 is YYEEEE in the germline V gene. The length of the CDR3 is 14 residues. Trimming pared 2 bases from V and 0 bases from J, leaving 9 bases between. In DNA, the CDR3 is TGTGCCAGCAGCTTCGGGGGGCACTCCTACGAGCAGTACTTC. It yields the protein CASSFGGHSYEQYF.

The rearrangement joins TRBV9 to TRBJ2-2; D is uncertain. CDR1 is SGDLS, CDR2 YYNGEE, per germline. Trimming took off 1 base at V and 0 bases at J, with 7 bases between the two ends. CDR3 length: 15 amino acids. The CDR3, as DNA: TGTGCCAGCAGCGTACCTACAGCGAACACCGGGGAGCTGTTTTTT. Amino acid sequence: CASSVPTANTGELFF.

The V and J genes are TRBV3-1 (or the pseudogene TRBV3-2) and TRBJ2-5; TRBD2 matches 10 bases. CDR3 size: 15 residues. The junction had 8 bases not matched to a gene; V was cut back by 6 bases and J by 4 bases. From germline, CDR1 is LGHDT and CDR2 YNNKEL (reference sequence). Here the CDR3 DNA reads TGTGCCAGCAGATTAGCGGGAGGAGGGGGAGAGACCCAGTACTTC. Translation: CASRLAGGGGETQYF.

The chain joins TRBV7-9 to TRBJ2-5; 8 nucleotides line up with TRBD2. V shed 5 bases, J shed 1 base, and the junction held 3 bases outside the gene matches. Per the germline V gene, CDR1 is SEHNR and CDR2 is FQNEAQ (reference sequence). The CDR3 spans 14 residues. The CDR3 loop reads CASSPTSGQETQYF. As DNA, the CDR3 is TGTGCCAGCAGCCCCACTAGCGGCCAAGAGACCCAGTACTTC.

This clone was seen a single time. V usage is TRBV2 and J usage is TRBJ1-2, with D hard to call. V shed 3 bases and J shed 4 bases, with 12 bases lying between them. This CDR3 is 14 amino acids long. Germline values: CDR1 SNHLY, CDR2 FYNNEI. CDR3: CASSESRGSYGYTF. The CDR3, as DNA: TGTGCCAGCAGTGAGTCACGTGGGAGCTATGGCTACACCTTC.

The chain couples TRBV2 to TRBJ2-7; TRBD2 matches at 8 bases. Germline-derived CDR1 and CDR2 are SNHLY and FYNNEI. V dropped 4 bases and J dropped 4; count of bases not matched to a gene: 6. The CDR3 spans 14 residues. The DNA of the CDR3 is TGTGCCAGCAGTGTTGTGCGGGGGGATTACGAGCAGTACTTC. Protein product: CASSVVRGDYEQYF.

The V gene is TRBV3-1 (or the pseudogene TRBV3-2), the J gene TRBJ2-7; D possibly corresponds to TRBD2 (6 bases). V was clipped by 1 base and J by 6 bases, with 16 bases between them. CDR3 length: 15 residues. CDR1 LGHDT and CDR2 YNNKEL come from the germline V gene (reference sequence). CDR3 nucleotide sequence: TGTGCCAGCAGCCAAGTGGACGTGCGGGGTCGCGAGCAGTACTTC. Its translation is CASSQVDVRGREQYF.

The chain links TRBV12-3 or TRBV12-4 to TRBJ1-1; 8 positions match TRBD1. CDR3 length equals 13 residues. With 6 bases clipped from V and 5 bases from J, the junction kept 5 bases outside the gene matches. The CDR3: CASRTTGVTEAFF. CDR3 nucleotide sequence: TGTGCCAGCAGGACGACAGGGGTGACTGAAGCTTTCTTT.

The chain joins TRBV12-3 or TRBV12-4 to TRBJ1-5; TRBD1 might be the D (6 bases). This CDR3 region has 12 residues. V lost 8 bases, J lost 7 bases, and 12 bases lay in between. CDR3 bases: TGTGCCAGCCGGGGGGCAGGACAGCCCCAGCATTTT. It codes for CASRGAGQPQHF.

CDR3 in DNA: TGTGCCAGCAGCCAGGGGACAGATCAGCCCCAGCATTTT. Protein sequence: CASSQGTDQPQHF. This chain joins TRBV14 and TRBJ1-5, with 7 bases identical to TRBD1. The CDR3 is 13 residues long. CDR1 is SGHDN, CDR2 FVKESK, per germline. Trimming took 3 bases from V and 5 from J; bases not matched to a gene: 1.

This clone showed up just once. Other DNA sequences in this specimen translate into the identical CDR3. The chain combines TRBV5-1 with TRBJ1-1; D perhaps matches TRBD1 (6 bases). CDR3 length: 15 amino acids. Germline-derived CDR1 and CDR2 are SGHRS and YFSETQ. Trimming stripped 0 bases from V and 0 bases from J, with 9 bases between. As DNA, the CDR3 is TGCGCCAGCAGCTTGGAACAGGGAATGAACACTGAAGCTTTCTTT. This translates into CASSLEQGMNTEAFF.

The rearrangement uses TRBV5-1 and TRBJ1-1; the D gene is possibly TRBD1 (5 bases). Germline CDR1 and CDR2: SGHRS and YFSETQ. The V end lost 2 bases, the J end lost 5 bases, and 10 bases lay between the germline ends. The CDR3 loop spans 13 amino acids. The CDR3 DNA reads TGCGCCAGCAGCTTCCTCGGGGGGACTGAAGCTTTCTTT. Residues: CASSFLGGTEAFF.

The chain couples TRBV30 to TRBJ2-7; D ambiguous. Trimming cost V 0 bases and J 0 bases, with 12 bases left between them. CDR3 length: 15 residues. Germline V CDR1 and CDR2: GTSNPN, SVGIG (reference sequence). The CDR3 spells CAWSVLTHSSYEQYF. Written as DNA, the CDR3 is TGTGCCTGGAGTGTACTCACGCATAGCTCCTACGAGCAGTACTTC.

Points on this clone: The same CDR3 arises from other DNA sequences in this sample as well. The genes are TRBV12-3 or TRBV12-4 and TRBJ1-1; D uncertain. The CDR3 runs 11 residues. Trimming pared 6 bases from V and 4 bases from J, leaving 6 bases between. CDR3 coding DNA: TGTGCCAGCAGCCGGGGCACTGAAGCTTTCTTT. It translates to CASSRGTEAFF.

This clone has only one observation. V gene TRBV14 combines with J gene TRBJ1-2, with 8 bases identical to TRBD1. Trimming took 3 bases from V and 3 from J; bases not matched to a gene: 6. Germline CDR1 is SGHDN and CDR2 is FVKESK. The CDR3 covers 15 residues. The CDR3: CASSHLGQGDYGYTF. DNA of the CDR3: TGTGCCAGCAGCCACCTCGGACAGGGAGACTATGGCTACACCTTC.

This clone occurred a few times. The V gene is TRBV4-1, the J gene TRBJ1-6, with a weak D call TRBD1 (6 bases). Trimming left V 2 bases short and J 9 bases short, with 23 bases between. The CDR3 is made up of 18 amino acids. The germline V gene encodes CDR1 MGHRA and CDR2 YSYEKL. The CDR3 DNA follows: TGCGCCAGCAGCCAAACCGTTTCGGGGACAAAGGAGATTTCACCCCTCCACTTT. This codes for CASSQTVSGTKEISPLHF.

The chain couples TRBV30 to TRBJ2-1; 9 nucleotides line up with TRBD2. This CDR3 has 22 residues. CDR1 and CDR2 (germline): GTSNPN, SVGIG (reference sequence). V trimming: 0 bases; J trimming: 7 bases; junction bases outside the gene matches: 28. The CDR3 bases are TGTGCCTGGAGTGTAGAGGCCTCTTGGCTTTGGTTCAGCGGGGGGCCCATTAATGAGCAGTTCTTC. This gives the protein CAWSVEASWLWFSGGPINEQFF.

The chain combines TRBV6-5 with TRBJ1-2, with D unresolved. CDR1 is MNHEY and CDR2 is SVGAGI in the germline V gene. The ends were cut back, 0 bases at V and 0 bases at J, with 8 bases in the middle. The CDR3 contains 15 residues. CDR3 sequence: CASSYSVIANYGYTF. The CDR3 bases are TGTGCCAGCAGTTACTCTGTCATAGCTAACTATGGCTACACCTTC.

This clone was observed a few times. The chain recombines TRBV28 with TRBJ2-7; 10 bases are a match to TRBD1. V shed 7 bases and J 4 bases; nucleotides not matched to a gene: 10. Germline CDR1 and CDR2: MDHEN and SYDVKM. The CDR3 sequence is 15 residues long. The CDR3 loop reads CASNVWGTGVYEQYF. CDR3 sequence (DNA): TGTGCCAGCAATGTCTGGGGGACAGGGGTTTACGAGCAGTACTTC.

This clone was picked up many times. The chain uses TRBV6-4 and TRBJ2-1, with 10 bases matching TRBD1. CDR3 length: 15 amino acids. Trimming at V came to 6 bases and at J to 4 bases, leaving 6 bases not matched to a gene. Germline values: CDR1 MRHNA, CDR2 SNTAGT. CDR3 amino acids: CASSSTGGEYNEQFF. CDR3 coding DNA: TGTGCCAGCAGCTCGACAGGGGGCGAATACAATGAGCAGTTCTTC.

This clone is a singleton in its sample. V and J are TRBV3-1 (or the pseudogene TRBV3-2) and TRBJ2-7; maybe TRBD1 (6 bases). This CDR3 spans 13 amino acids. With 4 bases removed from V and 5 bases from J, the gap between germline ends came to 12 bases. CDR1 is LGHDT and CDR2 is YNNKEL in the germline V gene (reference sequence). CDR3 sequence reads: CASSPGQGNEQYF. Written as DNA, the CDR3 is TGTGCCAGCAGCCCCGGGCAGGGGAACGAGCAGTACTTC.

V is TRBV5-1 and J is TRBJ2-7; 10 positions match TRBD2. This CDR3 is 16 amino acids long. Germline V lookup: CDR1 SGHRS, CDR2 YFSETQ. The trim removed 0 bases at V and 3 bases at J, leaving 6 bases unmatched. The CDR3 coding sequence is TGCGCCAGCAGCTTGGGGCTAGCGGGAGTTAGCTACGAGCAGTACTTC. Encoded protein: CASSLGLAGVSYEQYF.

The table lists this clone with a count of one. The chain has TRBV2 and TRBJ1-1, with a possible D match to TRBD1 (5 bases). Germline CDR1 is SNHLY and CDR2 is FYNNEI. V lost 6 bases, J lost 1 base, and 12 bases lay in between. The length of the CDR3 is 14 residues. For the CDR3, the DNA is TGTGCCAGCAGCCTGACAGTTTCGAACACTGAAGCTTTCTTT. Translation gives CASSLTVSNTEAFF.

The chain combines TRBV21-1 with TRBJ1-6. TRBV21-1 is classified as a pseudogene. The CDR3 has 17 residues. The CDR3 spells CASTLAGGSSYNSPLHF. CDR3 DNA sequence: TGTGCCAGCACCCTCGCTGGGGGGAGCTCCTATAATTCACCCCTCCACTTT.

The V gene is TRBV15, the J gene TRBJ2-7; TRBD1 is a possible D gene (5 bases). CDR3 length equals 14 residues. Per the germline V gene, CDR1 is LNHNV and CDR2 is YYDKDF (reference sequence). V dropped 0 bases and J dropped 2 bases, with 8 bases sitting between them. CDR3 protein: CATSRDLQAYEQYF. The CDR3 bases are TGTGCCACCAGCAGAGATCTACAGGCCTACGAGCAGTACTTC.

The gene calls are TRBV14 and TRBJ1-2, with D possibly being TRBD1 (6 bases). The CDR3 has 14 residues. Germline assignment: CDR1 SGHDN and CDR2 FVKESK. Trimming removed 0 bases from V and 4 bases from J, with 9 bases in between. CDR3 nucleotide sequence: TGTGCCAGCAGCCAAGAAGGGGGTACCTATGGCTACACCTTC. Amino acid sequence: CASSQEGGTYGYTF.

V is TRBV7-9 and J is TRBJ1-5; no clear D. Trimming removed 1 base from V and 9 bases from J, with 7 bases in between. This CDR3 has 12 residues. Germline CDR1 SEHNR, CDR2 FQNEAQ (reference sequence). The CDR3 nucleotides are TGTGCCAGCAGCTTAGTCGCCGGGCCCCAGCATTTT. Translating gives CASSLVAGPQHF.

The chain employs TRBV2 and TRBJ1-5; D remains ambiguous. V lost 3 bases to trimming and J lost 7 bases, with 19 bases between them. CDR3 length: 16 amino acids. Germline CDR1 reads SNHLY; CDR2 reads FYNNEI. In DNA form, the CDR3 reads TGTGCCAGCAGTGAGGTTGGTTGGGAGGGTCGACAGCCCCAGCATTTT. This translates into CASSEVGWEGRQPQHF.